This T cell receptor beta chain stems from a study of identifying expanded T cells in peripheral blood. Study conclusions and caveats: Variance in clone template counts between roughly two-week samples significantly increased with total template count across all healthy donors. About 1.2 clones differed between technical replicates, versus approximately 17 and 20 over time.

Details on this clone: Its antigen is not known.

Libraries were prepared by immunoSEQ multiplex PCR; TCRdb keeps only in-frame clonotypes and omits some of them. This table has about 81,000 clones, 84% appearing once. This CDR3 contains 15 residues. The germline V gene has CDR1 MNHEY and CDR2 SVGAGI. V shed 7 bases, J shed 3 bases, and the junction held 5 bases outside the gene matches. During the collection period, no donor immune events like infections were recorded. V gene TRBV6-5 combines with J gene TRBJ2-1, with 11 bases aligning to TRBD1. The sample consisted of blood. The clonotype was recovered from a person aged 18-70 years in good health. The DNA of the CDR3 is TGTGCCAGCATCTCCGGGACAGGGGGCTACAATGAGCAGTTCTTC. Translating gives CASISGTGGYNEQFF.